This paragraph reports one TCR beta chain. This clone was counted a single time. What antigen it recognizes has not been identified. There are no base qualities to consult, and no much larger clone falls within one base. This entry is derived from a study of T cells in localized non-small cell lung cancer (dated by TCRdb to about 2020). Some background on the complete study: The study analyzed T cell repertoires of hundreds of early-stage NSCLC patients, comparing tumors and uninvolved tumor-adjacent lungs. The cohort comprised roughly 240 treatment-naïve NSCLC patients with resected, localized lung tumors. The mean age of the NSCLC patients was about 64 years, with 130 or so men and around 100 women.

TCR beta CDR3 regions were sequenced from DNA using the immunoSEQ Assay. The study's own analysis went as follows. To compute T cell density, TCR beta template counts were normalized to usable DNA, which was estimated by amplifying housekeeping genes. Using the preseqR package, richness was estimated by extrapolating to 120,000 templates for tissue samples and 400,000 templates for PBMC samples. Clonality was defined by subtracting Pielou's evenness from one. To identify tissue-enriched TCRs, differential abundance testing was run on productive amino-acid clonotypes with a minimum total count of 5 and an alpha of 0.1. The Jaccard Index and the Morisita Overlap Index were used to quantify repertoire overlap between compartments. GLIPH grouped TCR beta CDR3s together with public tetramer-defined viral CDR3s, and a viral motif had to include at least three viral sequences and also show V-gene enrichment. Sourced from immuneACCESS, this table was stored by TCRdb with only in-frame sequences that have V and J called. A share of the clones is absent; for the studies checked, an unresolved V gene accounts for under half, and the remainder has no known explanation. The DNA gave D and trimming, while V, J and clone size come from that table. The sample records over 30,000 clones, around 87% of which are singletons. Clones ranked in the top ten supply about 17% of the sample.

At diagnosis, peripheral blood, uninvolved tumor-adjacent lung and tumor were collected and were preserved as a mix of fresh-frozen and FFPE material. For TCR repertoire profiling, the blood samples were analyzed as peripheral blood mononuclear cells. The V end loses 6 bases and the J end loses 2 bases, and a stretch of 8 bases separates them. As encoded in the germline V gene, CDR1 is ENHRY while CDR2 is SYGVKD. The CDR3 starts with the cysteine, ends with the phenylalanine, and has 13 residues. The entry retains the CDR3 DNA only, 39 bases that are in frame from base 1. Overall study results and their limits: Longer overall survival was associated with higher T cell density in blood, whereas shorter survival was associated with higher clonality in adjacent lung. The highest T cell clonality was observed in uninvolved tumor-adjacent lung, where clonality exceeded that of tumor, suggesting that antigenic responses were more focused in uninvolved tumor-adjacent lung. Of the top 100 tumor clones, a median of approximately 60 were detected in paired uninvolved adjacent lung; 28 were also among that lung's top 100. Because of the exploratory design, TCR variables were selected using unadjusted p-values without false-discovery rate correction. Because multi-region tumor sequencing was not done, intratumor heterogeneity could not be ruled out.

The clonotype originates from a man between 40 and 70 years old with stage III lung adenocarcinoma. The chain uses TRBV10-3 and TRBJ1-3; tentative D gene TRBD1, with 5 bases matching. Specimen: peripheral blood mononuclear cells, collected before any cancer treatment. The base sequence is TGTGCCATCAGGCAGGGAGCTGGAAACACCATATATTTT. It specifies CAIRQGAGNTIYF.